This section outlines one T cell receptor beta chain sequence together with its context. Its target is unknown. Alongside a J-beta primer mix, a sample-barcoded 5' primer served in a second PCR lasting 7 to 11 cycles. MiXCR was run by TCRdb on the 5' RACE reads, yielding one entry per CDR3 protein. This repertoire shows 1.5 million or so distinct CDR3 sequences, 40% to 45% found once; its top ten account for about 4%. This sample was taken from a study of blood T cells in healthy people across ages. From germline, CDR1 is SNHLY and CDR2 FYNNEI. The CDR3 is 15 amino acids. The V end lost 3 bases, the J end lost 6 bases, and 15 bases lay between the germline ends. Overall study results and limits: Investigators viewed diversity estimates from one million T cells as underestimates, the study reported.

The sequence was obtained from a woman under 30 in good health. The chain joins TRBV2 to TRBJ2-1, with TRBD2 as a possible D gene (6 bases). Input material: blood. The CDR3 is CASSEWRAGSNEQFF. The CDR3 DNA is TGTGCCAGCAGTGAGTGGCGAGCGGGTTCCAATGAGCAGTTCTTC.